This T cell receptor beta chain was observed in a study of post-analysis software for immune sequencing data. For the study at large: The cohort encompassed relapsing-remitting, secondary progressive and progressive-relapsing multiple sclerosis disease courses.

A remark on this clonotype: The antigen is undetermined.

Notes on the study in general: Strong co-clustering by F measure was evident for samples that had been prepared in the same batch. Higher frequency in patients than in controls was seen for about five TRBV segments, with TRBV5-6, TRBV5-1 and TRBV20-1 among them.

Unique molecular identifiers were carried by the TCR beta cDNA libraries. There were about 0.95 to 11 million T cells, and approximately 500,000 cDNA molecules came from them. TCRdb reprocessed the PCR reads via MiXCR and lists one record per CDR3 protein. The sample has 400,000 to 500,000 distinct CDR3 sequences, approximately 42% seen once. V was shortened by 0 bases and J by 15 bases, with 12 bases between the two germline ends. The CDR3 is made up of 12 amino acids. The gene calls are TRBV12-3 or TRBV12-4 and TRBJ2-1; no clear D gene. The TCR sequence derives from a girl aged 2-15 years with multiple sclerosis. The sequenced material came from blood. The CDR3 loop is CASSLAKEQGFF. Here the CDR3 DNA reads TGTGCCAGCAGTTTAGCGAAAGAGCAAGGGTTCTTC.